This is a list of T cell receptor beta chains from one sample in a study of CD8+CD57+ T cells in acquired aplastic anemia. TCRdb ran MiXCR on the reads and lists one entry per CDR3 protein. There are a few hundred thousand distinct CDR3 sequences in the sample; 25% to 40% occur only once, and 0.82% lies in the top ten. Sequencing was carried out using sorted CD4+, CD8+, or CD8+CD57+ T cells (not recorded which) from PBMCs. These receptors came from a human donor with aplastic anemia. Both conserved end residues are part of each CDR3. Each record gives: D gene, clone size, J gene, V gene, CDR3 protein, CDR3 DNA. A D gene is named only where the DNA matches it firmly. A row's size may be missing; if present it is once, few, many or a size class.

>TRBD1|few|TRBJ1-1|TRBV12-3/TRBV12-4
CASSLVRGHNTEAFF
TGTGCCAGCAGTTTGGTCAGGGGGCATAACACTGAAGCTTTCTTT
>-|many|TRBJ1-1|TRBV29-1
CSAEATGFNTEAFF
TGCAGCGCCGAAGCGACGGGATTTAACACTGAAGCTTTCTTT
>-|many|TRBJ2-7|TRBV20-1
CSASRVTYEQYF
TGCAGTGCTAGTAGGGTTACGTACGAGCAGTACTTC
>-|few|TRBJ2-3|TRBV28
CASSYATSVHGQSTDTQYF
TGTGCCAGCAGTTATGCAACGAGCGTCCATGGACAAAGCACAGATACGCAGTATTTT
>TRBD2|many|TRBJ2-5|TRBV29-1
CSAPLAGGQQETQYF
TGCAGCGCTCCTTTAGCGGGGGGCCAACAAGAGACCCAGTACTTC
>-|few|TRBJ2-6|TRBV4-1
CASSQVDMGFSGANVLTF
TGCGCCAGCAGCCAGGTCGATATGGGGTTCTCTGGGGCCAACGTCCTGACTTTC
>-|once|TRBJ1-2|TRBV5-8
CASSTRREVFYGHTF
TGTGCCAGCAGCACCCGCAGGGAAGTATTCTATGGCCACACCTTC
>-|many|TRBJ1-2|TRBV14
CASGKNYGYTF
TGTGCCAGCGGGAAGAACTATGGCTACACCTTC
>-|-|TRBJ2-5|TRBV5-4
CASSLGATGPRREETQYF
TGTGCCAGCAGCTTGGGAGCTACCGGGCCAAGACGTGAAGAGACCCAGTACTTC
>-|-|TRBJ1-5|TRBV2
CASSVGPRRNQPQHF
TGTGCCAGCAGTGTAGGTCCAAGACGAAATCAGCCCCAGCATTTT
>TRBD1|-|TRBJ2-2|TRBV20-1
CSARTGTGKTGELFF
TGCAGTGCTAGGACCGGGACAGGGAAGACCGGGGAGCTGTTTTTT
>TRBD1|-|TRBJ2-5|TRBV7-2
CASSEDRSETQYF
TGTGCCAGCAGCGAGGACAGGTCAGAGACCCAGTACTTC
>-|-|TRBJ2-2|TRBV2
CASSETNTGELFW
TGTGCCAGCAGTGAGACGAACACCGGGGAGCTGTTTTGG
>TRBD2|-|TRBJ2-3|TRBV5-6
CASSFPSGGFSTDTQYF
TGTGCCAGCAGCTTTCCTAGCGGGGGATTTAGCACAGATACGCAGTATTTT
>TRBD1|many|TRBJ2-7|TRBV5-1
CASSVRTGLHYEQYF
TGCGCCAGCAGCGTACGGACAGGGCTGCACTACGAGCAGTACTTC
>-|-|TRBJ1-6|TRBV10-3
CAIKLLHF
TGTGCCATCAAACTCCTCCACTTT
>-|many|TRBJ2-6|TRBV29-1
CSVDQGSGANVLTF
TGCAGCGTTGACCAGGGTTCTGGGGCCAACGTCCTGACTTTC
>-|-|TRBJ1-4|TRBV30
CAWSLRGTNEKLFF
TGTGCCTGGAGTTTGAGGGGGACTAATGAAAAACTGTTTTTT
>-|-|TRBJ2-7|TRBV2
CASSPPGEQYF
TGTGCCAGCAGTCCTCCCGGGGAGCAGTACTTC
>TRBD1|-|TRBJ1-6|TRBV27
CASSRRDRAGVSPLHF
TGTGCCAGCAGTCGCCGGGACAGGGCCGGGGTTTCACCCCTCCACTTT
>-|-|TRBJ1-5|TRBV11-2
CVSSLWERSSNQPQHF
TGTGTCAGCAGCTTATGGGAACGATCTAGCAATCAGCCCCAGCATTTT
>TRBD2|-|TRBJ2-7|TRBV12-3/TRBV12-4
CASSVAGAGEQYF
TGTGCCAGCAGTGTAGCGGGAGCGGGCGAGCAGTACTTC
>-|-|TRBJ2-1|TRBV29-1
CSQPGYNEQFF
TGCAGCCAACCGGGCTACAATGAGCAGTTCTTC
>-|-|TRBJ1-5|TRBV6-1
CASSDRPLSEPQHF
TGTGCCAGCAGTGATCGCCCGTTAAGTGAGCCCCAGCATTTT
>TRBD2|-|TRBJ2-1|TRBV11-2
CASSLQLAGSGEQFF
TGTGCCAGCAGCTTACAGCTAGCGGGGTCCGGTGAGCAGTTCTTC
>-|-|TRBJ2-7|TRBV20-1
CSATVTGREQYF
TGCAGTGCTACCGTGACAGGGAGGGAGCAGTACTTC